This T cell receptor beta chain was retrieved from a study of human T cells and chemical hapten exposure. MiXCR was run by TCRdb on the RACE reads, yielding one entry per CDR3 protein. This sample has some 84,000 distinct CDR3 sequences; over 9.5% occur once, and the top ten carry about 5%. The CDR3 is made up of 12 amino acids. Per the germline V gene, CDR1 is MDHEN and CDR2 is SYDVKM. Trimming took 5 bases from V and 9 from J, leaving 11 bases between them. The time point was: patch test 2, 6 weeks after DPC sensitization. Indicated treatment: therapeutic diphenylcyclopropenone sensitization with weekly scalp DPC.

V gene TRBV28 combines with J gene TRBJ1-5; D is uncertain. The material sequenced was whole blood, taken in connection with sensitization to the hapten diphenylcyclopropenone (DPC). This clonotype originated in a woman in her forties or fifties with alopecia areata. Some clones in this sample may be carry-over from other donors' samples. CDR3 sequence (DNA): TGTGCCAGCAGTCCCCGCCCTGGGCCCCAGCATTTT. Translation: CASSPRPGPQHF.